This T cell receptor beta chain originates from a study of shared clonotypes between healthy human individuals. The assay was run at deep level. Per the study methods: Owing to the provision of junction-only sequences devoid of quality scores by immunoSEQ, filtering differed. Generated by immunoSEQ multiplex PCR, the TCRdb table keeps only in-frame clones and is missing some. That table furnishes V, J and clone size, whereas the DNA furnished D and trimming. Seen here are 2 million to 3 million clones, roughly 93% observed once, and the top ten hold approximately 0.37%. Turning to this clone: Its antigen is as yet unknown.

CD4+ cell separation produced CD45RA+ naive and CD45RA-negative memory subsets. CDR1 and CDR2 from the germline V gene are SGHTA and FQGTGA. This CDR3 is 15 amino acids long. V dropped 5 bases and J dropped 7; count of bases not matched to a gene: 12. General study findings and limits: Shared across a handful of donors were 4% to 5% of the naive CD4 clonotypes.

The origin of this receptor is a man between 18 and 35 years old in good health. Some clones in this sample may be carry-over from other donors' samples. The material sequenced was naive CD4+ T cells from PBMCs. Described subset: CD45RA+ positively selected. The chain has TRBV7-3 and TRBJ2-5; 8 bases are shared with TRBD1. The CDR3 spells CASSPGQGPLVTQYF. In DNA, the CDR3 is TGTGCCAGCAGCCCAGGACAGGGACCACTCGTGACCCAGTACTTC.